This is a list of T cell receptor beta chains from one sample in a study of OX40 agonist ivuxolimab in advanced cancers. Sequencing was performed with immunoSEQ multiplex PCR; in TCRdb, only in-frame clones are kept and a portion is missing. The repertoire has under 100,000 clones, roughly 80% of them found once; the top ten carry roughly 4.6%. The sample consisted of CD4+ or CD8+ T cells sorted from blood, taken in a trial of the OX40 agonist ivuxolimab. The origin of the receptors is an adult with an advanced solid tumor such as melanoma, head and neck, liver or kidney cancer. Each CDR3 is given with its conserved first and last residue. The listing skips clone size in some rows; elsewhere it reads once, few, many or a size class.

TRBV6-5	TRBJ1-1	NA	CASSYSYTMNTEAFF
TRBV4-1	TRBJ1-2	few	CASSQDSSYGYTF
TRBV20-1	TRBJ2-5	NA	CSAKPFETQYF
TRBV7-9	TRBJ2-1	few	CASSLNRGLGYNEQFF
TRBV5-5	TRBJ1-5	NA	CASSLVSSNQPQHF
TRBV6-1	TRBJ1-5	NA	CASSEYLGEGNQPQHF
TRBV11-3	TRBJ1-2	NA	CASSRPTGDGYTF
TRBV11-2	TRBJ2-7	NA	CASSPPLLGWVEQYF
TRBV5-4	TRBJ2-3	few	CATGPNTDTQYF
TRBV7-9	TRBJ1-1	NA	CASSLEDKAFF
TRBV11-3	TRBJ2-1	NA	CASSLGETSGGNNEQFF
TRBV9	TRBJ1-1	NA	CASSTSSRGGITEAFF
TRBV2	TRBJ2-7	NA	CASSETMDRAGQYF
TRBV7-9	TRBJ2-1	NA	CASTSGSRYNEQFF
TRBV2	TRBJ1-1	NA	CASRYYTEAFF
TRBV5-4	TRBJ2-3	NA	CASSLQGDTDTQYF
TRBV7-9	TRBJ1-1	NA	CASRTGFSSEAFF
TRBV6-5	TRBJ1-1	NA	CASSYSIRGDTEAFF
TRBV30	TRBJ2-2	few	CAYTRGRLGTGELFF
TRBV11-2	TRBJ2-5	NA	CASSSRRPEFETQYF
TRBV4-1	TRBJ1-2	NA	CASSHPGQGSYGYTF
TRBV27	TRBJ2-3	NA	CASSFTGKRDTQYF
TRBV4-1	TRBJ1-1	NA	CASSRDRNTEAFF
TRBV11-3	TRBJ1-2	NA	CASSLADRGNYGYTF
TRBV6-6	TRBJ2-5	NA	CASSYTGLVETQYF
TRBV10-3	TRBJ1-4	NA	CAISPDRNEKLFF